This paragraph covers one T cell receptor (beta chain) sequence. The data were obtained in a study of blood T cell repertoires in COVID-19. Study as a whole: Some COVID-19 samples were acute and others convalescent; all came from the United States, Italy and Spain. From T cells, B-cell-depleted T cells, or PBMCs came the material, which was cDNA or gDNA.

Here immunoSEQ multiplex PCR was the method, and the copy in TCRdb shows in-frame clones only, minus some. The sample shows roughly 440,000 clones, around 89% of them seen only once. V dropped 3 bases and J dropped 3 bases, with 11 bases sitting between them. In germline, CDR1 is SGHAT, CDR2 FQNNGV. The CDR3 extends over 14 amino acids. This clonotype was obtained from a woman between 45 and 60 years old with COVID-19, enrolled during active disease. The chain employs TRBV11-2 and TRBJ1-1; D is unclear. Sequencing input: peripheral blood. CDR3 loop: CASSFADSDTEAFF. Written as DNA, the CDR3 is TGTGCCAGCAGCTTTGCGGATTCGGACACTGAAGCTTTCTTT. Full variable domain (missing parts from reference TRBV11-2 and TRBJ1-1): EAGVAQSPRYKIIEKRQSVAFWCNPISGHATLYWYQQILGQGPKLLIQFQNNGVVDDSQLPKDRFSAERLKGVDSTLKIQPAKLEDSAVYLCASSFADSDTEAFFGQGTRLTVV.